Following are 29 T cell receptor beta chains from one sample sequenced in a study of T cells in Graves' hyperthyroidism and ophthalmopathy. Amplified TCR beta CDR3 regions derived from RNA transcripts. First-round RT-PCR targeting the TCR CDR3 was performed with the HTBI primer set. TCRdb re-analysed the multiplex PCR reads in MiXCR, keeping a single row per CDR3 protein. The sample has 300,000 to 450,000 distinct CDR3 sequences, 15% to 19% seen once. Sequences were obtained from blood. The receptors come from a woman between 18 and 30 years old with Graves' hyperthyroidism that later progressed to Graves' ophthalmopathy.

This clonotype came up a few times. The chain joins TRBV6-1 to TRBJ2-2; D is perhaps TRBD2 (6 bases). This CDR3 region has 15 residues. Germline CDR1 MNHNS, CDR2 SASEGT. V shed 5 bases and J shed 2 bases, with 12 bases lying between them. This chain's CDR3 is CASSHQLANTGELFF. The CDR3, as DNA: TGTGCCAGCAGTCACCAACTAGCTAACACCGGGGAGCTGTTTTTT.

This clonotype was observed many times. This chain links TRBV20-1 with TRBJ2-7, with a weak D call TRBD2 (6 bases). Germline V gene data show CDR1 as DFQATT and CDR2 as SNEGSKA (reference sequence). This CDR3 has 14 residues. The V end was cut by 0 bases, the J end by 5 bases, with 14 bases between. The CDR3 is CSARDRLRRDEQYF. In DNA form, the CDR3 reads TGCAGTGCTAGAGATCGGCTCCGGAGGGACGAGCAGTACTTC.

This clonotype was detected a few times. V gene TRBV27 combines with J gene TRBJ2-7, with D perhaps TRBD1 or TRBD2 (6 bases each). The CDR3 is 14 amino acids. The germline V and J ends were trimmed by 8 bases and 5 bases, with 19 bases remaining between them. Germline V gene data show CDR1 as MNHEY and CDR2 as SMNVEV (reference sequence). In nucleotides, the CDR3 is TGTGCCAGCGGAAAGGGGGGACTCAGCCACGAGCAGTACTTC. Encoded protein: CASGKGGLSHEQYF.

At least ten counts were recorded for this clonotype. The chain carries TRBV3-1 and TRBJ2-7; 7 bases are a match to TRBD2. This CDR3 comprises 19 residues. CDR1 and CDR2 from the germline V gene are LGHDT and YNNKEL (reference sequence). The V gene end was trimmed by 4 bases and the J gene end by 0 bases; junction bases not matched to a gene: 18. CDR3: CASSPSLPGGRMGSYEQYF. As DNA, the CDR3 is TGTGCCAGCAGCCCCTCACTCCCGGGAGGAAGGATGGGCTCCTACGAGCAGTACTTC.

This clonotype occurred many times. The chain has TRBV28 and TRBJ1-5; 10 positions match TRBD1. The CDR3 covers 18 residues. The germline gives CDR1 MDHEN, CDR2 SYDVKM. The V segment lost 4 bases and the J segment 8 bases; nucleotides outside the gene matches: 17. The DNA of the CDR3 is TGTGCCAGCAGTTCCATTCCAAGGATGACAGGGGGCTTAGAGCCCCAGCATTTT. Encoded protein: CASSSIPRMTGGLEPQHF.

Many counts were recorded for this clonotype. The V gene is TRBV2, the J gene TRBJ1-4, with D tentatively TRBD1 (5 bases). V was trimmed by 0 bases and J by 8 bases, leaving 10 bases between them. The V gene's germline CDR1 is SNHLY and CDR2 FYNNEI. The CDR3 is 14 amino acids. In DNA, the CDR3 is TGTGCCAGCAGTGAAGCGGCAGGGCGGGAAAAACTGTTTTTT. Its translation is CASSEAAGREKLFF. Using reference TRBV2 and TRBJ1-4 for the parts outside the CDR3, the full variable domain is EPEVTQTPSHQVTQMGQEVILRCVPISNHLYFYWYRQILGQKVEFLVSFYNNEISEKSEIFDDQFSVERPDGSNFTLKIRSTKLEDSAMYFCASSEAAGREKLFFGSGTQLSVL.

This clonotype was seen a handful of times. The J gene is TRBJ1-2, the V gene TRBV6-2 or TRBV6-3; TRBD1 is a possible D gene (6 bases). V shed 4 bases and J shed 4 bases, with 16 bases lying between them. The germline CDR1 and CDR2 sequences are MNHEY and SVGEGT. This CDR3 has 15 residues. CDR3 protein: CASSSGVDSFYGYTF. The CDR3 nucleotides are TGTGCCAGCAGTTCGGGGGTGGACAGCTTCTATGGCTACACCTTC.

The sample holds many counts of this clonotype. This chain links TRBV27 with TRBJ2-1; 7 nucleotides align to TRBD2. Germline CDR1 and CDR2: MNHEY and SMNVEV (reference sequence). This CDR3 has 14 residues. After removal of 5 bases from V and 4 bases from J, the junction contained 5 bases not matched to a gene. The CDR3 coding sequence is TGTGCCAGCAGTCCCCGGGGGGAGTACAATGAGCAGTTCTTC. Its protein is CASSPRGEYNEQFF.

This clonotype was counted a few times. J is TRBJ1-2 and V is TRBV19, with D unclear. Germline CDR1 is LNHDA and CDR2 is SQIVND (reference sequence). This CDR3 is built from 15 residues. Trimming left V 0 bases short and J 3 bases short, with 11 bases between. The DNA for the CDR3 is TGTGCCAGTAGTATAGATGATGGGGAATACTATGGCTACACCTTC. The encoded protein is CASSIDDGEYYGYTF.

The CDR3 is CASSQADREGGELFF. The CDR3 DNA follows: TGCGCCAGCAGCCAAGCTGACAGGGAAGGCGGGGAGCTGTTTTTT. The chain is built from TRBV4-1 and TRBJ2-2; 7 bases line up with TRBD1. This CDR3 spans 15 amino acids. Trimming cost V 1 base and J 7 bases; bases outside gene matches: 6. Germline values: CDR1 MGHRA, CDR2 YSYEKL.

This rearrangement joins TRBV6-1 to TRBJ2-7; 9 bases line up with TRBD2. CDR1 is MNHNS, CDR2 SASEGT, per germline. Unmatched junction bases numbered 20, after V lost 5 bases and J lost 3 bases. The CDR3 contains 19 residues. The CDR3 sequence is CASSPYRASGNTDLYEQYF. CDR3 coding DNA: TGTGCCAGCAGTCCCTATCGGGCTAGCGGGAATACAGACCTCTACGAGCAGTACTTC.

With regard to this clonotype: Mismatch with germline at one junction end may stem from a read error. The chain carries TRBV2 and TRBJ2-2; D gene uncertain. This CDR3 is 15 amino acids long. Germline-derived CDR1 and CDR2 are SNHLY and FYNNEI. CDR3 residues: CDSSNQVPNTGELFF. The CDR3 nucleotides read TGTGACAGCAGTAATCAGGTGCCGAACACCGGGGAGCTGTTTTTT.

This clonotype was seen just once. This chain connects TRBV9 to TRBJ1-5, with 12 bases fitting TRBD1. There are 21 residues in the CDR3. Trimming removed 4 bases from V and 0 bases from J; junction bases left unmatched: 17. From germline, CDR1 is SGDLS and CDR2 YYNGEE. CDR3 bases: TGTGCCAGCAGCCCTGAACACCACCGGGACAGGGGGCACTATAGCAATCAGCCCCAGCATTTT. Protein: CASSPEHHRDRGHYSNQPQHF.

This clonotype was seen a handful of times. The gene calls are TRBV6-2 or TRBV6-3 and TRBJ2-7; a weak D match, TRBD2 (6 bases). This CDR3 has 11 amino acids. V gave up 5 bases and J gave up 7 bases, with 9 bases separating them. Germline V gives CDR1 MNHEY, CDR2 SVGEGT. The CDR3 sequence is CASSHGGEQYF. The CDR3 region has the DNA TGTGCCAGCAGTCACGGGGGAGAGCAGTACTTC.

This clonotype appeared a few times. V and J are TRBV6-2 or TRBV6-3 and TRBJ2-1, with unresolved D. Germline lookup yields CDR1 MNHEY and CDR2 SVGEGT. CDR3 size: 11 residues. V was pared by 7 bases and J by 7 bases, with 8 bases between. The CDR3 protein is CASMTSNEQFF. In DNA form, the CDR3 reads TGTGCCAGCATGACCTCGAATGAGCAGTTCTTC.

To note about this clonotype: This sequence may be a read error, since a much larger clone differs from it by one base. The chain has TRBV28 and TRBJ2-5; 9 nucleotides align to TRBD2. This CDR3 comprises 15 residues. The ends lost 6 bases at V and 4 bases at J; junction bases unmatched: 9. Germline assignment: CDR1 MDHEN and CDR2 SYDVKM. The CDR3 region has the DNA TGTGCCAGCAGGGAGCGGGAGGACCCCCGAGAGACCCAGTACTTC. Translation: CASREREDPRETQYF.

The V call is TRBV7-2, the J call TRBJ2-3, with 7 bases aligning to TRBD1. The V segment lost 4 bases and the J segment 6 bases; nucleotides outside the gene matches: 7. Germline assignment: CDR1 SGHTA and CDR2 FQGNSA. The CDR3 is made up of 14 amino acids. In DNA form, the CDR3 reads TGTGCCAGCAGCTCCCCCAAACAGGGGGATACGCAGTATTTT. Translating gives CASSSPKQGDTQYF.

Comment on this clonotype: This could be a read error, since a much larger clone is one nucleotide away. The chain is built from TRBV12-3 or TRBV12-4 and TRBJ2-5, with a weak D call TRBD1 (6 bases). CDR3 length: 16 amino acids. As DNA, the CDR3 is TGTGCCACCAGTGACCACCAACAGGGTGGCCAAGAGACCCAGTACTTC. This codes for CATSDHQQGGQETQYF.

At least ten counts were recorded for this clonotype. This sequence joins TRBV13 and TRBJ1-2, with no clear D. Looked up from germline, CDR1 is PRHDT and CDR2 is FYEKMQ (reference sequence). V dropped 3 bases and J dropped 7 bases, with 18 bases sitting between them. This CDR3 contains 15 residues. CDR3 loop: CASSFSRSGVTGYTF. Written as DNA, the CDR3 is TGTGCCAGCAGCTTTTCCAGAAGCGGGGTGACTGGCTACACCTTC.

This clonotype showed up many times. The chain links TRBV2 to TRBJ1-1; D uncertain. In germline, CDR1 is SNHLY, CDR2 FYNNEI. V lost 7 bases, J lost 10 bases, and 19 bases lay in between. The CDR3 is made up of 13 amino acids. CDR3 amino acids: CASMERALGVAFF. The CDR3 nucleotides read TGTGCCAGCATGGAGAGAGCCCTCGGGGTAGCTTTCTTT.

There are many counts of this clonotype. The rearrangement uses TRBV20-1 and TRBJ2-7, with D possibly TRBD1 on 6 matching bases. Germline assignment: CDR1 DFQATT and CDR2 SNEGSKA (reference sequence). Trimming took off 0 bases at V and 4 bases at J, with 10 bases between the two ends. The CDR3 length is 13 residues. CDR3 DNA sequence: TGCAGTGCTAGAGATCAGGGGAGTTACGAGCAGTACTTC. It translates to CSARDQGSYEQYF.

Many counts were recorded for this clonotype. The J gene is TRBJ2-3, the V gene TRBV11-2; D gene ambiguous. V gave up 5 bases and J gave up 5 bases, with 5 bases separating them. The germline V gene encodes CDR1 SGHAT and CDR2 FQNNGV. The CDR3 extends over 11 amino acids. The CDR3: CASSHRDTQYF. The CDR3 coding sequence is TGTGCCAGCAGCCACCGAGATACGCAGTATTTT.

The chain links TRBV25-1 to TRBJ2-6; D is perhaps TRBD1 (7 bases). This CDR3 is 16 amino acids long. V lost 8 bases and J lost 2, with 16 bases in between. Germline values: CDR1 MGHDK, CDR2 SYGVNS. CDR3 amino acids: CASLRGELTGANVLTF. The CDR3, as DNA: TGTGCCAGCCTCAGGGGGGAACTGACTGGGGCCAACGTCCTGACTTTC.

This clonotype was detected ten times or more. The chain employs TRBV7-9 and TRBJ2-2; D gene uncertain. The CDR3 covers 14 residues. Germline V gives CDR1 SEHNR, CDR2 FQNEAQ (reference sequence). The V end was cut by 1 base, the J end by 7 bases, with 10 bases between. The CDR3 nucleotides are TGTGCCAGCAGCTTAGAGGTTGGACGCGGGGAGCTGTTTTTT. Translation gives CASSLEVGRGELFF.

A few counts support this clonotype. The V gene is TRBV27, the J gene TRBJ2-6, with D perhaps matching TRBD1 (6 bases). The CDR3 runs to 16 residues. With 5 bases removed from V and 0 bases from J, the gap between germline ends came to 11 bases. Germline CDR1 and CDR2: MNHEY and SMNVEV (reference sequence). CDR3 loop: CASSPDRSSGANVLTF. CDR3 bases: TGTGCCAGCAGTCCAGACAGGAGCTCTGGGGCCAACGTCCTGACTTTC.

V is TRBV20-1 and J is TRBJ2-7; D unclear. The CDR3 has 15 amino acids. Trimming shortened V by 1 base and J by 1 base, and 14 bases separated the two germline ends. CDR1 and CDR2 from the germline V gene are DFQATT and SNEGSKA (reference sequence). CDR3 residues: CSARAREAASYEQYF. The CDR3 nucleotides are TGCAGTGCTAGAGCTCGAGAAGCTGCGTCCTACGAGCAGTACTTC.

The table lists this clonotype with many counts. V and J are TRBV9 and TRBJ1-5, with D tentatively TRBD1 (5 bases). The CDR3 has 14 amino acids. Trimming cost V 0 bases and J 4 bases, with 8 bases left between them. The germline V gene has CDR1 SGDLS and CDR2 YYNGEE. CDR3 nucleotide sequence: TGTGCCAGCAGCGTAGAAGGGGAAAATCAGCCCCAGCATTTT. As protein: CASSVEGENQPQHF.

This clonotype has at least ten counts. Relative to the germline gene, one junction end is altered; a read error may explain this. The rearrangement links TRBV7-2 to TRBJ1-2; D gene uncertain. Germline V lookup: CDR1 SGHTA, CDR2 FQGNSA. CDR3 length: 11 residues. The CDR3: CASSLLTGLHF. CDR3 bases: TGTGCCAGCAGCTTATTGACTGGGCTACACTTC.

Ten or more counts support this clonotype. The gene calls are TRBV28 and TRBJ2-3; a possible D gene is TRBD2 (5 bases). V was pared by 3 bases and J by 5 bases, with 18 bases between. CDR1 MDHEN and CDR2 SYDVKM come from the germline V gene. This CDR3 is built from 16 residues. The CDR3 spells CASSFPRYQREDTQYF. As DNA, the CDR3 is TGTGCCAGCAGTTTTCCCAGATACCAACGGGAAGATACGCAGTATTTT.